Detailed here is one TCR beta chain. V dropped 4 bases and J dropped 7; count of bases not matched to a gene: 8. The CDR3 is 16 residues long. The germline CDR1 and CDR2 sequences are SGHRS and YFSETQ. This specimen comes from a study of blood T cell repertoires in COVID-19. Profiled with immunoSEQ multiplex PCR; TCRdb holds only in-frame clones, not every one. This sample has about 300,000 clones, with around nine tenths found just once. The material sequenced was PBMCs or T cells enriched from blood (not recorded which). The origin of this receptor is a woman in her thirties who had recovered from COVID-19. This chain uses TRBV5-1 with TRBJ2-1, with TRBD2 identical over 13 bases. CDR3 DNA sequence: TGCGCCAGCAGCCTACCGGGACTAGCGGGACCTAATGAGCAGTTCTTC. This sequence encodes CASSLPGLAGPNEQFF.